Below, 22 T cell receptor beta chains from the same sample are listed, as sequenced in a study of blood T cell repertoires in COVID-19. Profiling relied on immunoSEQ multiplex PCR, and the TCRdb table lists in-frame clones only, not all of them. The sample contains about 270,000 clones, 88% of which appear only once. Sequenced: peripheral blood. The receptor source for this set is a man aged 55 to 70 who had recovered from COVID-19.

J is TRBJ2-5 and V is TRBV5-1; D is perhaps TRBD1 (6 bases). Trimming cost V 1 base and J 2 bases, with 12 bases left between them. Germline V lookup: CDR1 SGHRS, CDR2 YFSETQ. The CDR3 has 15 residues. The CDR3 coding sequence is TGCGCCAGCAGCTTGCAGGGGCCCCCACAAGAGACCCAGTACTTC. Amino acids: CASSLQGPPQETQYF.

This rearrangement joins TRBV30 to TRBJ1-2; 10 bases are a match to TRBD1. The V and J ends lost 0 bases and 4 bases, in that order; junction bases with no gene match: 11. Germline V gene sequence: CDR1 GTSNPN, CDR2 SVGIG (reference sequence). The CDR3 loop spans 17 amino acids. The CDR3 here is CAWSVAGSTGGGYGYTF. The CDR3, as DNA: TGTGCCTGGAGTGTGGCGGGCTCGACAGGGGGCGGCTATGGCTACACCTTC.

CDR3 sequence (DNA): TGTGCCACCGGGGGGACAGGTGGTAACTATGGCTACACCTTC. Amino acids: CATGGTGGNYGYTF. The V call is TRBV6-5, the J call TRBJ1-2; 8 nucleotides align to TRBD1. The germline gives CDR1 MNHEY, CDR2 SVGAGI. V dropped 10 bases and J dropped 1; count of bases not matched to a gene: 8. The CDR3 contains 14 residues.

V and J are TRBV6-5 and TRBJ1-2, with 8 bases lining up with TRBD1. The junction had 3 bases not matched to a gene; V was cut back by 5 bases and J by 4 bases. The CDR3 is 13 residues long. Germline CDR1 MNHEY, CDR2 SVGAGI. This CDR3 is CASSRQGSYGYTF. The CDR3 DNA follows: TGTGCCAGCAGTCGACAGGGGTCCTATGGCTACACCTTC.

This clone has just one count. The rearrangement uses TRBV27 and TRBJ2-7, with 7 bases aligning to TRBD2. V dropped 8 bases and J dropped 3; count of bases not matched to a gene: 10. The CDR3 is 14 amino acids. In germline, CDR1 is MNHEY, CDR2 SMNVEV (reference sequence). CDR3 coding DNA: TGTGCCAGCCATTCGGGGGGAACCTTCTACGAGCAGTACTTC. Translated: CASHSGGTFYEQYF.

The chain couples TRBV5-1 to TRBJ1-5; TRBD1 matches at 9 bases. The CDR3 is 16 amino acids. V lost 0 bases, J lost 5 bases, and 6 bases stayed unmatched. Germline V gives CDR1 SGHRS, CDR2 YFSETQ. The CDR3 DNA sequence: TGCGCCAGCAGCTTGGAGCCGGGACAGGGTTATCAGCCCCAGCATTTT. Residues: CASSLEPGQGYQPQHF.

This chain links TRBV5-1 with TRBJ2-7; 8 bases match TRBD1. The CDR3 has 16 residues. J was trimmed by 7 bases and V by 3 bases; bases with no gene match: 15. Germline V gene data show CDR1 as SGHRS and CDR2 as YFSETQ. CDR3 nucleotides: TGCGCCAGCAGCTACTCCACAGGGCAGGGGGCGGGGGAGCAGTACTTC. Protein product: CASSYSTGQGAGEQYF.

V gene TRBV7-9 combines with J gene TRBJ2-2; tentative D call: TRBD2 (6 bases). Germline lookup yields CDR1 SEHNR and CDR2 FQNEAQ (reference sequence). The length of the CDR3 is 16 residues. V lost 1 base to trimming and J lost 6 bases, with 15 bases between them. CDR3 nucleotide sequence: TGTGCCAGCAGCTTAGTGGGCGGGAATAAAGCCGGGGAGCTGTTTTTT. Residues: CASSLVGGNKAGELFF.

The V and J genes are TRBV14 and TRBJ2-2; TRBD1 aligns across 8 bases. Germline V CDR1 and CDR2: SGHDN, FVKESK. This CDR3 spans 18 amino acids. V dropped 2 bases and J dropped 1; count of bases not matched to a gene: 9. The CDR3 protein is CASSQPTRQGKNTGELFF. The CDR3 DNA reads TGTGCCAGCAGCCAACCAACAAGACAGGGGAAGAACACCGGGGAGCTGTTTTTT.

CDR3 residues: CATSASPLAGGTDTQYF. For the CDR3, the DNA is TGTGCCACCAGTGCATCCCCTTTAGCGGGGGGCACAGATACGCAGTATTTT. The chain carries TRBV24-1 and TRBJ2-3; 9 positions match TRBD2. V shed 5 bases and J 1 base; nucleotides not matched to a gene: 9. CDR3 length equals 17 residues. Germline lookup yields CDR1 KGHDR and CDR2 SFDVKD.

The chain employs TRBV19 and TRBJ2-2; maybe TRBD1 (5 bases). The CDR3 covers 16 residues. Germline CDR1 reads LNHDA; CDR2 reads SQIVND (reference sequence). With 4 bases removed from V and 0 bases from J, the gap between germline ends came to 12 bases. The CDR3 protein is CASSKSTGANTGELFF. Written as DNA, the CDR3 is TGTGCCAGTAGTAAGAGTACAGGCGCGAACACCGGGGAGCTGTTTTTT.

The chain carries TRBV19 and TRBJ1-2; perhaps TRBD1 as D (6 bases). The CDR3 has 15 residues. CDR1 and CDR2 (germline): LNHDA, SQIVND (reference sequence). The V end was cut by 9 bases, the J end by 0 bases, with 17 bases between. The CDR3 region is CASRVTGLSNYGYTF. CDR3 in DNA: TGTGCCAGCAGGGTTACAGGGCTGTCTAACTATGGCTACACCTTC.

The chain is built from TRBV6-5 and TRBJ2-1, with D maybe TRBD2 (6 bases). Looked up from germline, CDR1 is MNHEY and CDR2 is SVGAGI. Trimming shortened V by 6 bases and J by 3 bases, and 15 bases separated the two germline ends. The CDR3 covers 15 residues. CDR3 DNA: TGTGCCAGCAGCTGGGGGGTGGGAAACTACAATGAGCAGTTCTTC. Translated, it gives CASSWGVGNYNEQFF.

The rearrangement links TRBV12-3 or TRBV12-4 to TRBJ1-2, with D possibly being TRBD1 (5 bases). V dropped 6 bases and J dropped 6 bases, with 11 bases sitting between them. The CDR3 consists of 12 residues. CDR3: CASRPDTHGYTF. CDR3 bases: TGTGCCAGCAGACCGGACACCCATGGCTACACCTTC.

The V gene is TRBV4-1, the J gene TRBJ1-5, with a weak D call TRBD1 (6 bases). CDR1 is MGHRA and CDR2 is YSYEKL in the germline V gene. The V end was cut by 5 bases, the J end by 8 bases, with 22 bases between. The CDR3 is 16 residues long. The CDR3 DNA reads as TGCGCCAGCAGCATAAACAGGGTGGATCTGGTGGAGCCCCAGCATTTT. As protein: CASSINRVDLVEPQHF.

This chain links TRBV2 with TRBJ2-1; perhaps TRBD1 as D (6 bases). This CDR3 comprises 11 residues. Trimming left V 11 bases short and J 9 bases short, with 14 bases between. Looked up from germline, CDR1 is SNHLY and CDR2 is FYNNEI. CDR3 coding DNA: TGTGCCCCTAAGAAAGGGGGTGAGCAGTTCTTC. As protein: CAPKKGGEQFF.

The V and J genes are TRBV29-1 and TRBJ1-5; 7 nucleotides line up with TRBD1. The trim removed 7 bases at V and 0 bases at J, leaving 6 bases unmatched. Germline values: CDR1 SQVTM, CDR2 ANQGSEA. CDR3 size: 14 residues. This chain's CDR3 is CSAQTGNSNQPQHF. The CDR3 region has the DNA TGCAGCGCTCAGACAGGGAATAGCAATCAGCCCCAGCATTTT.

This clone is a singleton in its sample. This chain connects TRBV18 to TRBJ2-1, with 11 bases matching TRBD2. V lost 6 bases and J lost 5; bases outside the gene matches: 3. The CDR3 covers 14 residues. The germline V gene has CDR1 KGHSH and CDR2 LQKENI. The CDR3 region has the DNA TGTGCCAGCTCCGGACTAGCGGGCAACAATGAGCAGTTCTTC. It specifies CASSGLAGNNEQFF.

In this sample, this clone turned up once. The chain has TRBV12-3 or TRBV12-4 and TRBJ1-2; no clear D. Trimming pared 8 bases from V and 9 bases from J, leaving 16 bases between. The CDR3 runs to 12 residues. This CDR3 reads CASSTPTMRYTF. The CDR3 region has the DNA TGTGCCAGCTCAACACCGACTATGCGCTACACCTTC.

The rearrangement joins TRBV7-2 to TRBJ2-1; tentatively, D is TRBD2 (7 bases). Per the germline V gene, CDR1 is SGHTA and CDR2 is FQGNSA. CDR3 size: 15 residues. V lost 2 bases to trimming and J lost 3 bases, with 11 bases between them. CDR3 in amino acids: CASSLKGGDYNEQFF. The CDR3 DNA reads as TGTGCCAGCAGCTTAAAGGGGGGGGACTACAATGAGCAGTTCTTC.

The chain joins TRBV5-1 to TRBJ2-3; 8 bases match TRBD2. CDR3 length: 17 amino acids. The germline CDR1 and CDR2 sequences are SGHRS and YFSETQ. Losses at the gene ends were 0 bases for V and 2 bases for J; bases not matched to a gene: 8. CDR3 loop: CASSLAFGGAATDTQYF. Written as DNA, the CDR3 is TGCGCCAGCAGCTTGGCATTCGGGGGGGCTGCCACAGATACGCAGTATTTT.

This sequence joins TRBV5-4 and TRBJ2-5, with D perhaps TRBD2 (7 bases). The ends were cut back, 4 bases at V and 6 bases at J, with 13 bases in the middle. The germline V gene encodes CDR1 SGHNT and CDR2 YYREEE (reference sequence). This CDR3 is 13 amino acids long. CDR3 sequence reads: CASSQGGAKTQYF. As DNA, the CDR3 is TGTGCCAGCAGCCAAGGGGGGGCAAAGACCCAGTACTTC.